This T cell receptor (beta chain) was sequenced in a study of yellow fever vaccine responses in identical twins listed by TCRdb under 2018. A note on the overall study: Focusing on identical twins, the study followed the T cell clones that responded to the vaccine, and did so with precision.

At the junction V is shortened by 3 bases and J by 3 bases, with 10 bases in between. According to the germline V gene, CDR1 reads MRHNA and CDR2 reads SNTAGT. Including the terminal cysteine and phenylalanine, the CDR3 comprises 14 residues. The entry retains the CDR3 DNA only, 42 bases that are in frame from base 1. Libraries were constructed by RT-PCR. Data came from an Illumina HiSeq 2500. TCRdb reanalyzed the raw reads on its own, using fastp at Q25 for trimming and MiXCR for clone calling, and kept in-frame beta chains. Rows with one shared CDR3 protein collapse into an entry with the most common genes and DNA. Present in this sample are some 1,000 distinct CDR3 sequences, around 83% of which were seen just once. The ten largest clones take up approximately 15% of the sample. A note on this clonotype: Its antigen remains unidentified. No base qualities exist here, and no much larger clone lies one base off it.

The study at large found these results: According to the authors, the vaccine-induced T cell response in identical twins seemed to be partly convergent and partly specific to each individual.

The chain was built from TRBV6-4 and TRBJ2-3; 6 matching bases give a weak D call of TRBD2. The receptor was isolated from a female donor who received the yellow fever vaccine. The material was T cells from blood (PBMCs), unsorted or a sorted subset (not recorded which), obtained before or after yellow fever vaccination (not recorded which). The bases read TGTGCCAGCAGTGATGCTGGGGGGACAGATACGCAGTATTTT. The encoded protein is CASSDAGGTDTQYF.